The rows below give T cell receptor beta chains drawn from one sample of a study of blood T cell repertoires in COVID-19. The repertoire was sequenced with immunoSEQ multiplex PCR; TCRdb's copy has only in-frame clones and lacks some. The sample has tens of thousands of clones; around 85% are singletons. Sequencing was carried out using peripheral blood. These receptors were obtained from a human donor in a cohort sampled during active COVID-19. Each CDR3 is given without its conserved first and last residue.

CDR3: ASGTSGGEQF; V: TRBV7-3; J: TRBJ2-1
CDR3: ASSRGYPRVGESYEQY; V: TRBV27; J: TRBJ2-7
CDR3: ASSTWTTGGPNEQF; V: TRBV27; J: TRBJ2-1
CDR3: ASGPRTGNSPLH; V: TRBV7-9; J: TRBJ1-6
CDR3: ASSWTGNGYT; V: TRBV6-2/TRBV6-3; J: TRBJ1-2
CDR3: ASSRSGVRRWGTEAF; V: TRBV5-1; J: TRBJ1-1
CDR3: ASSLIPGTGNSPLH; V: TRBV11-3; J: TRBJ1-6
CDR3: ASRRPGQGAWGYT; V: TRBV19; J: TRBJ1-2
CDR3: ASSFSSDTQY; V: TRBV11-2; J: TRBJ2-3
CDR3: ASSLKQGGTGELF; V: TRBV7-3; J: TRBJ2-2
CDR3: ASIRDTEANYGYT; V: TRBV6-4; J: TRBJ1-2
CDR3: ASSSYLATVGSPLH; V: TRBV28; J: TRBJ1-6
CDR3: ASSRGGTYNEQF; V: TRBV3-1/TRBV3-2; J: TRBJ2-1
CDR3: ASSRLAGGSTYEQY; V: TRBV4-1; J: TRBJ2-7
CDR3: ASSLSGIGGYT; V: TRBV27; J: TRBJ1-2
CDR3: ASSISGRNYGYT; V: TRBV19; J: TRBJ1-2
CDR3: ASSSQSYGTDTQY; V: TRBV7-3; J: TRBJ2-3
CDR3: ASSLEWLAGGNSYEQY; V: TRBV5-1; J: TRBJ2-7
CDR3: SVARVGLSYEQY; V: TRBV29-1; J: TRBJ2-7
CDR3: ATSRVPGTSGFSSYNEQF; V: TRBV15; J: TRBJ2-1